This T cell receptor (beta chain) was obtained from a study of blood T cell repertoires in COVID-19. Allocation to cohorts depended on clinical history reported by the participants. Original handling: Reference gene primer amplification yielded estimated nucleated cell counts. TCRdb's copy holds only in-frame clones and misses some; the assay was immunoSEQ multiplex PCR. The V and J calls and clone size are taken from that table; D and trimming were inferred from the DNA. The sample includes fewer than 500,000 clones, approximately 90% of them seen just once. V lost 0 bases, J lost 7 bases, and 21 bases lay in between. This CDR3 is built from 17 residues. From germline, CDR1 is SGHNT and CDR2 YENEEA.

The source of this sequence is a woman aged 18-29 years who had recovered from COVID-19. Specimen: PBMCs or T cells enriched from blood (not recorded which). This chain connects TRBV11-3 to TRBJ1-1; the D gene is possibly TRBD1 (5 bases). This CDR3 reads CASSLDRSGWLRGEAFF. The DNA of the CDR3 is TGTGCCAGCAGCTTAGACCGTTCAGGGTGGCTTAGGGGTGAAGCTTTCTTT.